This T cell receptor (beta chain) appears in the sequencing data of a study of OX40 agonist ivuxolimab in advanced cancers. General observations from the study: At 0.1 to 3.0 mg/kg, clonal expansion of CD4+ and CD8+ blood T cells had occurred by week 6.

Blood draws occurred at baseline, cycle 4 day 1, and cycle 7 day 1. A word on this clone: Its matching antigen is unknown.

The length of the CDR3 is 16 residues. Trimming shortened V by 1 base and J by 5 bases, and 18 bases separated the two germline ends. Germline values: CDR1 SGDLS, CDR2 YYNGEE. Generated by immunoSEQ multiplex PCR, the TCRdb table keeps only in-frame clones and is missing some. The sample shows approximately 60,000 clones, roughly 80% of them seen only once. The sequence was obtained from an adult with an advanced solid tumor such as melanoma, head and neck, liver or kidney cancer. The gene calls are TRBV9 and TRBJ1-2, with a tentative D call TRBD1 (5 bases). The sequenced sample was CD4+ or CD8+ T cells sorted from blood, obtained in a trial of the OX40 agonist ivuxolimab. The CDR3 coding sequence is TGTGCCAGCAGCGTACTGGGGGATAGCACTCCTTATGGCTACACCTTC. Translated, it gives CASSVLGDSTPYGYTF.